This T cell receptor beta chain was retrieved from a study of human T cells and chemical hapten exposure. Study summary: Chiefly female patients presented with alopecia areata, totalis or universalis. Slight volume differences across pooled libraries mainly accounted for varying per-sample TCR yields.

This CDR3 has 15 amino acids. CDR1 and CDR2 (germline): LGHDT, YNNKEL (reference sequence). V was pared by 6 bases and J by 2 bases, with 3 bases of the junction left unmatched. Time point defined: patch test 2, 6 weeks after DPC sensitization. Stated treatment: therapeutic diphenylcyclopropenone sensitization with weekly scalp DPC. Study conclusions and caveats: Having alopecia, the donors may differ immunologically from healthy people.

Concerning this clonotype: What it binds is not known.

TCRdb re-analysed the RACE reads in MiXCR, keeping a single row per CDR3 protein. The sample consists of tens of thousands of distinct CDR3 sequences, 10% of them appearing once. The gene calls are TRBV3-1 and TRBJ2-2; 10 bases match TRBD2. The sequences come from whole blood, collected in connection with sensitization to the hapten diphenylcyclopropenone (DPC). The TCR was taken from a woman in her 50s with alopecia areata. Some clones in this sample may be carry-over from other donors' samples. In nucleotides, the CDR3 is TGTGCCAGCAGTCTAGCGGGAGTAAACACCGGGGAGCTGTTTTTT. Amino acids: CASSLAGVNTGELFF.